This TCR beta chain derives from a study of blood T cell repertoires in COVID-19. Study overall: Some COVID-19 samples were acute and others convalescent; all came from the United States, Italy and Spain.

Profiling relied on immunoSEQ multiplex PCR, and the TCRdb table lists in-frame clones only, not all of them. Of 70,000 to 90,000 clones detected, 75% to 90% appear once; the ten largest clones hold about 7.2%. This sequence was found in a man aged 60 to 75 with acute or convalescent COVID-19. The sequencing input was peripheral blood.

The DNA of the CDR3 is TGTGCCAGCAGCCAAACAGGGGCCGTCGCCTACACCTTC. Residues: CASSQTGAVAYTF. The chain couples TRBV7-8 to TRBJ1-2, with TRBD1 matching over 7 bases. Germline V gene sequence: CDR1 SGHVS, CDR2 FQNEAQ. V shed 5 bases and J 10 bases; nucleotides not matched to a gene: 10. The CDR3 extends over 13 amino acids.